This T cell receptor beta chain was identified during a study of graft-versus-host responses after intestinal transplantation (dated by TCRdb to 2020 to 2022). General notes on the study: Recipients received multivisceral, liver-intestinal, or isolated intestinal transplants. Every recipient was given anti-thymocyte globulin induction, followed by approximately three years of maintenance tacrolimus and steroids. Bulk TCR-beta CDR3 sequencing was used to track graft-versus-host and host-versus-graft alloreactive T cell clones in the graft, circulation and bone marrow after intestinal transplantation. Alloreactive clones were identified by sequencing pre-transplant mixed lymphocyte reaction products and comparing these products with unstimulated pre-transplant donor and recipient T cells. Of the roughly 25 intestinal transplant recipients enrolled in the cohort, one of whom was a retransplant, a few patients without pretransplant specimens were excluded. Donor T cell macrochimerism was defined as a peak of at least 4% donor T cells among recipient peripheral blood mononuclear cells. Rather than going through the commercial service, samples from a few later patients were sequenced in-house on an Illumina MiSeq and processed with MiXCR. The paper as a whole reports these results and caveats: In patients with donor T cell macrochimerism, the allografts had high GvH to HvG T cell clonal ratios. The relatively low number and heterogeneity of intestinal transplant patients limited the conclusions. Early after transplant, declines in HvG clones were associated with peak levels of circulating GvH clones. GvH clones were detected in recipient bone marrow, and some appeared earlier in ileal mucosa or blood, consistent with an intestinal mucosal origin.

Intraepithelial and lamina propria lymphocytes were isolated from graft specimens using dithiothreitol, EDTA incubations and collagenase D digestion. Serial intestinal graft biopsy specimens collected up to 600 days after transplant underwent bulk TCR-beta sequencing. The library was built by means of the immunoSEQ multiplex PCR assay. Adaptive Biotechnologies carried out high-throughput TCR-beta CDR3 sequencing of genomic DNA for most patients. As for how the authors treated the data: Adaptive's ImmunoSEQ software supplied the TCR sequencing data for around 19 patients, while MiXCR and VDJtools were used to process a few other patients. CDR3 nucleotide sequences shared between donor and recipient were removed because their origin could not be assigned. Alloreactive clones required at least 2-fold expansion over unstimulated cells and minimum CFSE-low frequency of 0.002% (template counts) or 0.001% (read counts). A clone was considered mappable if detected in the sequenced pre-transplant spleen, lymph node, or MLR CFSE-low populations of the donor or recipient. The cumulative frequency of alloreactive clones was calculated as a percentage of all sequences, weighted by copy number. Not all clones reach the TCRdb copy of this immuneACCESS table, which keeps in-frame sequences only. Checked studies attribute under half of the gap to unresolved V genes and leave the rest unexplained. V and J calls and clone size are given by that table; D and trimming were obtained from the DNA. The sample yields 60,000 to 75,000 clones; about 89% were counted once. Of the sample, around 1.7% falls within the top ten clones.

Comments on this clone: Its antigen is not yet known. No base quality values were provided; no much bigger clone lies one nucleotide off.

The TCR was taken from a human patient who received an intestinal transplant, so some T cells may come from the graft donor. The source was ileum tissue, collected about 350 days after transplant.

The nucleotide sequence is TGTGCCAGCAGTGAAGTTTTAGGAACAGGGGGCTCACCCCTCCACTTT. It translates as CASSEVLGTGGSPLHF. This chain joins TRBV6-1 to TRBJ1-6; 9 bases in the junction line up with TRBD1. CDR3 length: 16 amino acids, cysteine to phenylalanine. Only CDR3 DNA is held: 48 bases, read in frame from base 1. Trimming takes 1 base off V and 10 bases off J; junction bases not matched to a gene: 8. CDR1 and CDR2 are drawn from the germline V gene: MNHNS, SASEGT.